The text below deals with one T cell receptor (beta chain). In the authors' methods: Nucleated cell number was recorded as an estimate derived from reference gene primer amplification. TCRdb's copy holds only in-frame clones and misses some; the assay was immunoSEQ multiplex PCR. The V and J calls and clone size are taken from that table; D and trimming were inferred from the DNA. Among hundreds of thousands of clones listed, around four fifths were seen once. This entry is derived from a study of blood T cell repertoires in COVID-19. Study context: Italy, Spain and the United States were the sources of the convalescent and acute COVID-19 samples. PBMCs, B-cell-depleted T cells, or T cells were the source of the cDNA or gDNA that made up the material.

This CDR3 comprises 16 residues. Germline lookup yields CDR1 SQVTM and CDR2 ANQGSEA. Unmatched junction bases numbered 11, after V lost 7 bases and J lost 3 bases. This sequence joins TRBV29-1 and TRBJ2-3; TRBD2 matches 12 bases. Sequenced material: peripheral blood. The sequence came from a woman aged 45-60 years with active or convalescent COVID-19. The CDR3 sequence: CSAGLTSGGTTDTQYF. DNA of the CDR3: TGCAGCGCTGGTTTGACTAGCGGGGGTACGACAGATACGCAGTATTTT.